A single sample is the source of the 2 T cell receptor beta chains below, sequenced in a study of cytotoxic CD8 clonotypes in ibrutinib-treated CLL. Assay: immunoSEQ multiplex PCR; the TCRdb copy retains only in-frame clones and omits some. The table includes some 140,000 clones, around 93% detected once. The sequencing here drew on PBMCs, taken after 12 months of ibrutinib treatment. These receptors came from a human donor with chronic lymphocytic leukemia.

The CDR3 protein is CASSLDTYEQYF. CDR3 sequence (DNA): TGTGCCAGCAGCTTGGACACCTACGAGCAGTACTTC. The chain employs TRBV5-4 and TRBJ2-7; D ambiguous. Germline-derived CDR1 and CDR2 are SGHNT and YYREEE (reference sequence). Trimming left V 0 bases short and J 2 bases short, with 3 bases between. This CDR3 comprises 12 residues.

The chain has TRBV25-1 and TRBJ2-1, with 7 bases aligning to TRBD2. CDR1 MGHDK and CDR2 SYGVNS come from the germline V gene. The V gene end was trimmed by 3 bases and the J gene end by 8 bases; junction bases not matched to a gene: 13. This CDR3 contains 16 residues. CDR3: CASSDGAREVNDEQFF. The CDR3 bases are TGTGCCAGCAGTGACGGAGCTCGGGAGGTGAACGATGAGCAGTTCTTC.